The clone carrying this TCR beta chain was observed a handful of times. The antigen remains undetermined. The sample belongs to a study of shared clonotypes between healthy human individuals. Study-wide background: Aged between 18 and 49, the donors were a couple of women and three men. Whole-study results and caveats: Collection of samples was limited to blood; tissue repertoires likely differ. Sequencing of the sorted subsets was shown by rarefaction to be incomplete despite large depth.

There are 13 residues in the CDR3. Trimming took 8 bases from V and 1 from J, leaving 9 bases between them. CDR1 and CDR2 (germline): KGHSH, LQKENI. Assay runs were performed at deep level. The method was immunoSEQ multiplex PCR; TCRdb's version includes in-frame clones alone and lacks a portion of them. The sample has 2 million to 2.5 million clones; more than 85% are singletons. The chain has TRBV18 and TRBJ1-5; maybe TRBD1 (6 bases). This receptor was taken from a young man in good health. Some clones in this sample may be carry-over from other donors' samples. The source material was naive CD4+ T cells from PBMCs. Subset meaning: CD45RA+ positively selected. CDR3 sequence reads: CASTQGSNQPQHF. The DNA for the CDR3 is TGTGCCAGCACACAGGGAAGCAATCAGCCCCAGCATTTT.